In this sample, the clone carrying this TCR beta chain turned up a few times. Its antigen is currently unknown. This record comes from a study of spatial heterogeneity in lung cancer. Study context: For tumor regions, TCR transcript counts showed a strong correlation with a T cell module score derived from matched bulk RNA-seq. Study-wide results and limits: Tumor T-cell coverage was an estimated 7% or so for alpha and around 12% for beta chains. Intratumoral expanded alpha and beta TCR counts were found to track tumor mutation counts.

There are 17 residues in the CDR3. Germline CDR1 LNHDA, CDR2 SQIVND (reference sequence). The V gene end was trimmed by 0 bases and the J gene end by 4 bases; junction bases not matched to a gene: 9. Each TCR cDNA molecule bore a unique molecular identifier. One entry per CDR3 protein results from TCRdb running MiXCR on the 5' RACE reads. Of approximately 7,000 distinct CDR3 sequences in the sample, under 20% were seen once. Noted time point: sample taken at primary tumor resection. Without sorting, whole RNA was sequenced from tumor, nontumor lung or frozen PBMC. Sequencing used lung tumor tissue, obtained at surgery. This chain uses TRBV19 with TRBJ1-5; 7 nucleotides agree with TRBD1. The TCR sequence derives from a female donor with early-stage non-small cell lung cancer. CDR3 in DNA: TGTGCCAGTAGTATAGATCTATGGGTGACAGGGAATCAGCCCCAGCATTTT. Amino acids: CASSIDLWVTGNQPQHF.